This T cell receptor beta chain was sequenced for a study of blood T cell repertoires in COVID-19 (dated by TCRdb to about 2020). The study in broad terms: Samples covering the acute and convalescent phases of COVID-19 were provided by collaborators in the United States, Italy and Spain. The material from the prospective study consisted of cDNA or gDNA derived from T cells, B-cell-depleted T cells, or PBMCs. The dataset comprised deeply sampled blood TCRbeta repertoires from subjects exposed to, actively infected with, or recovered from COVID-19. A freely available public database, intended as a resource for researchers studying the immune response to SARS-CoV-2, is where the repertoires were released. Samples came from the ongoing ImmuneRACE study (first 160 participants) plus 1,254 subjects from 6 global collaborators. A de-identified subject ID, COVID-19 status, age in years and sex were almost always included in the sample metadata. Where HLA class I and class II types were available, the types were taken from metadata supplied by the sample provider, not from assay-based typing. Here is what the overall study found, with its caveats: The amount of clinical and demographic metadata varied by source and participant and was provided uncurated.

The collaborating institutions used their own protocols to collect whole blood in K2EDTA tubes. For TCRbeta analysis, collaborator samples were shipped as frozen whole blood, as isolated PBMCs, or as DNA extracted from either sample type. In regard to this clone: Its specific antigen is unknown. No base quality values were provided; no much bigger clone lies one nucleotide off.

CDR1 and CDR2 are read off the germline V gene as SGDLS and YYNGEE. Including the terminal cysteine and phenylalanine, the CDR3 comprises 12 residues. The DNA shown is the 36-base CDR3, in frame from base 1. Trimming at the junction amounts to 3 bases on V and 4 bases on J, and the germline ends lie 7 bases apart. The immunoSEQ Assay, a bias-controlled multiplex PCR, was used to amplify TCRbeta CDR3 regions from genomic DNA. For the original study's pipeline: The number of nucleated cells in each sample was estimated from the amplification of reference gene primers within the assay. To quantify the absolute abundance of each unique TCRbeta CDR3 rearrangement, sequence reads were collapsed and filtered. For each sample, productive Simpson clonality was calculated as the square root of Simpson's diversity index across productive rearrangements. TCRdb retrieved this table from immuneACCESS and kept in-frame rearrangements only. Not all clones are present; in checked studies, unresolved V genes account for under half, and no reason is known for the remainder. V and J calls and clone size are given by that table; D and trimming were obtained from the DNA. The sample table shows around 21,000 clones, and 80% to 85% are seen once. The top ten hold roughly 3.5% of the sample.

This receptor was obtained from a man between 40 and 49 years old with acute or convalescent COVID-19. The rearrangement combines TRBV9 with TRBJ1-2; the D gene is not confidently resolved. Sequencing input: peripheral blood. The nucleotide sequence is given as TGTGCCAGCAGCGACGAGGGCTATGGCTACACCTTC. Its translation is CASSDEGYGYTF.